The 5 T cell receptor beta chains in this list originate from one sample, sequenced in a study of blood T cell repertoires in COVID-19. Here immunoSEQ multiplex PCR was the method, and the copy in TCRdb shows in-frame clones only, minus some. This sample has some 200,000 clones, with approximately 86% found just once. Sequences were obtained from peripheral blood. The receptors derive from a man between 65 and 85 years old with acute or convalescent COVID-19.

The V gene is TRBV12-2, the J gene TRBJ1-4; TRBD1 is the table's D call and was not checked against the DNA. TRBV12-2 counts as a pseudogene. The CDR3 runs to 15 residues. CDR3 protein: CASRFDYRPDEKLFF. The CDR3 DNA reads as TGTGCAAGTCGCTTTGATTACAGGCCCGATGAAAAACTGTTTTTT.

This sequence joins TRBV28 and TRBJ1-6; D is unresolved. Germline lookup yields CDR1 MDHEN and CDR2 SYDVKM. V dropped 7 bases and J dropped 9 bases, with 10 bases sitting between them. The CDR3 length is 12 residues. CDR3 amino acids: CASTPRGSPLHF. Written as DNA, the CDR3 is TGTGCCAGCACTCCTAGAGGTTCACCCCTCCACTTT.

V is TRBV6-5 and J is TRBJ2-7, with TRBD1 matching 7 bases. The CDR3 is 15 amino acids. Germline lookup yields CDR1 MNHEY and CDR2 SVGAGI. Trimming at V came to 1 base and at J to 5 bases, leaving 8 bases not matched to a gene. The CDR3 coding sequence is TGTGCCAGCAGTTACTTGAACAGGGGTGTTGACGAGCAGTACTTC. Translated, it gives CASSYLNRGVDEQYF.

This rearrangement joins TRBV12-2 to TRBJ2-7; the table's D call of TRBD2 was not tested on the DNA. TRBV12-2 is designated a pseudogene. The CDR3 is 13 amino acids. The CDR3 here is CASRLTRHYEQYF. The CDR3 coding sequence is TGTGCAAGTCGCTTGACTAGGCACTACGAGCAGTACTTC.

The CDR3 bases are TGTGCCAGCAGCTTTATAGTCAGGGGGCAAAAGGATGAGCAGTTCTTC. Translating it yields CASSFIVRGQKDEQFF. The chain carries TRBV5-6 and TRBJ2-1; 8 nucleotides agree with TRBD1. CDR3 length: 16 residues. Germline trimming cut 2 bases from V and 8 bases from J; bases unmatched to any gene: 12. The germline V gene has CDR1 SGHDT and CDR2 YYEEEE.